The 5 T cell receptor beta chains below come from one sample, sequenced in a study of cytomegalovirus exposure and HLA in healthy donors (dated by TCRdb to 2016 to 2017). Library method: the immunoSEQ multiplex PCR assay. For the multiplex PCR, a mixture combining 60 forward primers for TCR Vbeta segments and 13 reverse primers for TCR Jbeta segments was used. The source is immuneACCESS, and TCRdb retained only in-frame sequences with V and J called. Part of the clones is not carried over; for the studies checked, unresolved V genes explain less than half of this, and the remainder is unexplained. Within this sample are 130,000 to 150,000 clones, with less than 85% of them counted one time only. The top ten clones comprise 6.5% to 7% of the sample. Sequencing input: PBMCs. The receptors stem from a man aged 35 to 55 in good health and CMV-seropositive.

This chain links TRBV5-1 with TRBJ1-1, with D perhaps TRBD1 (5 bases). The V and J ends lost 0 bases and 0 bases respectively, with 15 bases between them. CDR3 size: 17 residues. Germline loops: CDR1 SGHRS, CDR2 YFSETQ. The CDR3 nucleotides read TGCGCCAGCAGCTTGGGGGCGACAGCCAGTATGAACACTGAAGCTTTCTTT. Protein: CASSLGATASMNTEAFF. The variable domain in full, completed from reference TRBV5-1 and TRBJ1-1, reads KAGVTQTPRYLIKTRGQQVTLSCSPISGHRSVSWYQQTPGQGLQFLFEYFSETQRNKGNFPGRFSGRQFSNSRSEMNVSTLELGDSALYLCASSLGATASMNTEAFFGQGTRLTVV.

J is TRBJ1-4 and V is TRBV19, with D maybe TRBD1 (6 bases). Between the trimmed V and J ends, which lost 4 bases and 3 bases, there was a span of 9 bases. The CDR3 has 14 amino acids. Germline lookup yields CDR1 LNHDA and CDR2 SQIVND (reference sequence). The CDR3 is CASSTRGANEKLFF. CDR3 in DNA: TGTGCCAGTAGTACCAGGGGTGCTAATGAAAAACTGTTTTTT.

The V gene is TRBV6-6, the J gene TRBJ1-4; tentative D call: TRBD1 (5 bases). Germline CDR1 is MNHNY and CDR2 is SVGAGI (reference sequence). The V gene lost 2 bases and the J gene lost 7 bases, with 14 bases spanning the gap. The CDR3 sequence is 15 residues long. The CDR3 loop reads CASSYPPGVGEKLFF. The CDR3 DNA follows: TGTGCCAGCAGTTACCCCCCGGGGGTGGGTGAAAAACTGTTTTTT.

This sequence joins TRBV7-9 and TRBJ1-1; tentatively, D is TRBD1 (5 bases). Germline V lookup: CDR1 SEHNR, CDR2 FQNEAQ (reference sequence). This CDR3 has 13 residues. Trimming removed 5 bases at V and 1 base at J, with 8 bases between. As DNA, the CDR3 is TGTGCCAGCAGCGAAGGACAGAACACTGAAGCTTTCTTT. It encodes CASSEGQNTEAFF.

V usage is TRBV7-6 and J usage is TRBJ2-1, with 11 nucleotides matching TRBD1. Per the germline V gene, CDR1 is SGHVS and CDR2 is FNYEAQ. J lost 8 bases, V lost 5 bases, and 8 bases had no gene match. The CDR3 consists of 15 residues. CDR3 loop: CASSPRTGGVYEQFF. The CDR3, as DNA: TGTGCCAGCAGCCCACGGACAGGGGGCGTTTATGAGCAGTTCTTC.